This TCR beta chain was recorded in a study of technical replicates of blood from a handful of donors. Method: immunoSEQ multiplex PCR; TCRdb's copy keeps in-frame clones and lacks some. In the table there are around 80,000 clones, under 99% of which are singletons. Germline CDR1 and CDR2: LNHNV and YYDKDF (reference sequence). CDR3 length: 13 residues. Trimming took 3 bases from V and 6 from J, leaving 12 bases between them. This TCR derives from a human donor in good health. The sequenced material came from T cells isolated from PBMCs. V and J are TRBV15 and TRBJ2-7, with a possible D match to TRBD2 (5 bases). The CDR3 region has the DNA TGTGCCACCAGCAGGGTCGACGGAGGCGAGCAGTACTTC. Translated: CATSRVDGGEQYF.